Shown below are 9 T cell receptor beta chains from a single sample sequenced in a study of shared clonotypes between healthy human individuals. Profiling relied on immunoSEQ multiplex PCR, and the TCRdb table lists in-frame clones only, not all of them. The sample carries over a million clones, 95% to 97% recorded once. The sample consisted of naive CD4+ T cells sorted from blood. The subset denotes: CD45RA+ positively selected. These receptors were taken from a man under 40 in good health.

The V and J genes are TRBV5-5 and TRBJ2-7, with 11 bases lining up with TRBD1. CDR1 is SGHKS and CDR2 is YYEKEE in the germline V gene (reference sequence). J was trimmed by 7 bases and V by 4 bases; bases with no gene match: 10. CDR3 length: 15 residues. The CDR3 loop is CASSHWGQGVPEQYF. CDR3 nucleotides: TGTGCCAGCAGCCATTGGGGACAGGGGGTACCAGAGCAGTACTTC.

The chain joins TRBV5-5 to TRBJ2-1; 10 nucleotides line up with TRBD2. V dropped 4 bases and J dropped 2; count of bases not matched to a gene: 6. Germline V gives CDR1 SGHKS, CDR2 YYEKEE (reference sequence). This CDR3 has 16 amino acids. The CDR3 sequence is CASSGPGLAPYNEQFF. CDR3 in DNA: TGTGCCAGCAGCGGACCGGGACTAGCGCCCTACAATGAGCAGTTCTTC. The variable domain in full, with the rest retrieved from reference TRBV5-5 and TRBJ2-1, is DAGVTQSPTHLIKTRGQQVTLRCSPISGHKSVSWYQQVLGQGPQFIFQYYEKEERGRGNFPDRFSARQFPNYSSELNVNALLLGDSALYLCASSGPGLAPYNEQFFGPGTRLTVL.

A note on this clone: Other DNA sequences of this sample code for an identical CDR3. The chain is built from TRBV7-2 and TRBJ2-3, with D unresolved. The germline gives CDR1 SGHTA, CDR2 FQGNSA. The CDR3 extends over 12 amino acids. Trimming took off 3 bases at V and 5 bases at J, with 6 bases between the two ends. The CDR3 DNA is TGTGCCAGCAGCTTGAGGCGAGATACGCAGTATTTT. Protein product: CASSLRRDTQYF.

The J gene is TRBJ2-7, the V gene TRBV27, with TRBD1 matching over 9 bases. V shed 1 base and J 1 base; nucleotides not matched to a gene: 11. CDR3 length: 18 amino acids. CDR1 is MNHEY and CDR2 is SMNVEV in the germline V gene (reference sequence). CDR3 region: CASSLLSGGQGSSYEQYF. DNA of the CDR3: TGTGCCAGCAGTTTATTATCCGGAGGACAGGGGTCTTCCTACGAGCAGTACTTC.

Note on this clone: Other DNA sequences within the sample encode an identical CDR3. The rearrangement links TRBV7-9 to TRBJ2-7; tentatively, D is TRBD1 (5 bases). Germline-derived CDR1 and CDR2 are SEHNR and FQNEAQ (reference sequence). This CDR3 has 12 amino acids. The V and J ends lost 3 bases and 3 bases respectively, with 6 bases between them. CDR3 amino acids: CASSFDSYEQYF. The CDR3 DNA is TGTGCCAGCAGCTTTGACAGCTACGAGCAGTACTTC.

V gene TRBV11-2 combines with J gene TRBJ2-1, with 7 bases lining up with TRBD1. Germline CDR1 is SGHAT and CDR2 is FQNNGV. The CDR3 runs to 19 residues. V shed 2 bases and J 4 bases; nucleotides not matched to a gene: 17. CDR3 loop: CASSLYPLSGTAFYNEQFF. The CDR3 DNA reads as TGTGCCAGCAGCTTATATCCACTGTCGGGGACAGCGTTTTACAATGAGCAGTTCTTC.

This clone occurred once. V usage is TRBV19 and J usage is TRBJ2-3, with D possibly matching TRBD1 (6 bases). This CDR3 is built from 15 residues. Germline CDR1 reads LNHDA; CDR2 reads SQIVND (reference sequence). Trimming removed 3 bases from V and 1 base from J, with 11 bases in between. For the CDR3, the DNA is TGTGCCAGTAGTATGAGTTGGGGGCGCACAGATACGCAGTATTTT. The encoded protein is CASSMSWGRTDTQYF.

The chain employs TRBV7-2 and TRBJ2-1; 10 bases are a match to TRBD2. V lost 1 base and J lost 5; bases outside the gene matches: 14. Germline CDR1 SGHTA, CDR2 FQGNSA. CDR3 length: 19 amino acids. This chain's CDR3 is CASSLDWRASGSYNNEQFF. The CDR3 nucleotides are TGTGCCAGCAGCTTAGATTGGCGGGCTAGCGGGAGTTATAACAATGAGCAGTTCTTC. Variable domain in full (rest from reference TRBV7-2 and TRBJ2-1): GAGVSQSPSNKVTEKGKDVELRCDPISGHTALYWYRQSLGQGLEFLIYFQGNSAPDKSGLPSDRFSAERTGGSVSTLTIQRTQQEDSAVYLCASSLDWRASGSYNNEQFFGPGTRLTVL.

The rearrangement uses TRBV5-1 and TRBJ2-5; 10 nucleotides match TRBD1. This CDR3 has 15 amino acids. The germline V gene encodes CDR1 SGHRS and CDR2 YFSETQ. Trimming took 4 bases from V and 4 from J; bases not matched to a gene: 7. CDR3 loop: CASSETGGSGETQYF. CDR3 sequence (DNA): TGCGCCAGCAGCGAGACAGGGGGCTCGGGAGAGACCCAGTACTTC.